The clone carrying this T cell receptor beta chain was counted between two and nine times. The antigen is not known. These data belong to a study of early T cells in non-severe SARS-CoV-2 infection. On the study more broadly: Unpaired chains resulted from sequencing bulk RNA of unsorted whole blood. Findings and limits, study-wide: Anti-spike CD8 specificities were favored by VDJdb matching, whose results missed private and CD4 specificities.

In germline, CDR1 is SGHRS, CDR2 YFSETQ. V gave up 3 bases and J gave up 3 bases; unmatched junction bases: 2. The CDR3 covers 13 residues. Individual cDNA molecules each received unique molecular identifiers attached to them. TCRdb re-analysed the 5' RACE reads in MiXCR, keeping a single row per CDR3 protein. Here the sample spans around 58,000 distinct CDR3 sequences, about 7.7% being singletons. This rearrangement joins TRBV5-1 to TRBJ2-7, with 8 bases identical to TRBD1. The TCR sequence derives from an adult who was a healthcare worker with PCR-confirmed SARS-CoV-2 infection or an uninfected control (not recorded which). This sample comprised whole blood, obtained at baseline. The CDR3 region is CASSWGQDYEQYF. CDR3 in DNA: TGCGCCAGCAGCTGGGGACAGGACTACGAGCAGTACTTC. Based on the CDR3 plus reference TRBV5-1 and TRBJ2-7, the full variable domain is KAGVTQTPRYLIKTRGQQVTLSCSPISGHRSVSWYQQTPGQGLQFLFEYFSETQRNKGNFPGRFSGRQFSNSRSEMNVSTLELGDSALYLCASSWGQDYEQYFGPGTRLTVT.